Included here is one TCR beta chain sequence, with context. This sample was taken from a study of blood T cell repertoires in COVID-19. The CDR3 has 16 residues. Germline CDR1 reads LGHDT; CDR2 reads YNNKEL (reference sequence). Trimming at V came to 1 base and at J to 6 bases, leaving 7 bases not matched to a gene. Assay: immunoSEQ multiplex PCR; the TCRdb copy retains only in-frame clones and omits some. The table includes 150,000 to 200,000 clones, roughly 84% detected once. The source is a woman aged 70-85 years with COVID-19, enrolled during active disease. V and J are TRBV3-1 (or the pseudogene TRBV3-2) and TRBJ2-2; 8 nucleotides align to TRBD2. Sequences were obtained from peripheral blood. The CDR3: CASSQVIGRGAGELFF. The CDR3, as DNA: TGTGCCAGCAGCCAAGTAATCGGGAGGGGGGCCGGGGAGCTGTTTTTT.